This is a list of T cell receptor beta chains from one sample in a study of long-term antiretroviral therapy in people with HIV. The method was immunoSEQ multiplex PCR; TCRdb's version includes in-frame clones alone and lacks a portion of them. Here the sample spans more than 11,000 clones, over 70% being singletons. The material sequenced was unsorted PBMCs, taken 1.3 years before starting antiretroviral therapy. The receptors come from a man aged 35 to 55 with HIV. Each CDR3 is given with its conserved first and last residue. The order of the fields is V gene, J gene, D gene, clone size, CDR3 DNA, CDR3 protein. A D gene is named only where the DNA matches it firmly. Rows give clone size only sometimes, using once, few, many, or a class for an expanded clone.

v_call: TRBV29-1; j_call: TRBJ2-1; d_call: NA; clone_size: NA; cdr3_nt: TGCAGCGTTGGACTGAGTTTCCATGAGCAGTTCTTC; cdr3_aa: CSVGLSFHEQFF
v_call: TRBV7-8; j_call: TRBJ1-5; d_call: TRBD1; clone_size: NA; cdr3_nt: TGTGCCAGCAGCTTCGAGAGGACAGGGAATAACCAGCCCCAGCATTTT; cdr3_aa: CASSFERTGNNQPQHF
v_call: TRBV7-9; j_call: TRBJ1-2; d_call: NA; clone_size: NA; cdr3_nt: TGTGCCAGCAGCTTAGGATCGAGGGACGGCGGCTATGGCTACACCTTC; cdr3_aa: CASSLGSRDGGYGYTF
v_call: TRBV6-1; j_call: TRBJ1-2; d_call: TRBD1; clone_size: NA; cdr3_nt: TGTGCCAGCAGTGGGGACAGGATCTATGGCTACACCTTC; cdr3_aa: CASSGDRIYGYTF
v_call: TRBV30; j_call: TRBJ1-1; d_call: NA; clone_size: NA; cdr3_nt: TGTGCCTGGAGTGATATGGGGAACACTGAAGCTTTCTTT; cdr3_aa: CAWSDMGNTEAFF
v_call: TRBV10-3; j_call: TRBJ2-7; d_call: TRBD1; clone_size: NA; cdr3_nt: TGTGCCATCAGTTCGACAGGGACCTACGAGCAGTACTTC; cdr3_aa: CAISSTGTYEQYF
v_call: TRBV6-1; j_call: TRBJ2-7; d_call: NA; clone_size: NA; cdr3_nt: TGTGCCAGCAGTGAATGGAACGCCAACTTC; cdr3_aa: CASSEWNANF
v_call: TRBV11-3; j_call: TRBJ2-1; d_call: TRBD2; clone_size: once; cdr3_nt: TGTGCCAGCAGCTCCGGGGGGGCCACGAATGAGCAGTTCTTC; cdr3_aa: CASSSGGATNEQFF
v_call: TRBV7-9; j_call: TRBJ2-7; d_call: NA; clone_size: NA; cdr3_nt: TGTGCCACCACAGAAGGGGGAGAATACGAGCAGTACTTC; cdr3_aa: CATTEGGEYEQYF
v_call: TRBV6-5; j_call: TRBJ1-1; d_call: NA; clone_size: NA; cdr3_nt: TGTGCCAGCACCCACTTGGTCCCAGGGAAGACTGAAGCTTTCTTT; cdr3_aa: CASTHLVPGKTEAFF
v_call: TRBV6-6; j_call: TRBJ1-5; d_call: NA; clone_size: NA; cdr3_nt: TGTGCCAGCACCCAGGGGCAGGCCGATAGCAATCAGCCCCAGCATTTT; cdr3_aa: CASTQGQADSNQPQHF
v_call: TRBV5-1; j_call: TRBJ1-1; d_call: TRBD1; clone_size: once; cdr3_nt: TGCGCCAGCCAAGACAGGGACCCCCCGACTACTGAAGCTTTCTTT; cdr3_aa: CASQDRDPPTTEAFF
v_call: TRBV6-5; j_call: TRBJ1-6; d_call: TRBD1; clone_size: NA; cdr3_nt: TGTGCCAGCAGTTCCGCCGGGACAGGGTGGAATTCACCCCTCCACTTT; cdr3_aa: CASSSAGTGWNSPLHF
v_call: TRBV20-1; j_call: TRBJ2-5; d_call: TRBD1; clone_size: NA; cdr3_nt: TGCAGTGCCCAGGGGGCGGAGACCCAGTACTTC; cdr3_aa: CSAQGAETQYF
v_call: TRBV7-3; j_call: TRBJ2-7; d_call: NA; clone_size: NA; cdr3_nt: TGTGCCAGCAGCCCGTCAGGGATCTACGAGCAGTACTTC; cdr3_aa: CASSPSGIYEQYF